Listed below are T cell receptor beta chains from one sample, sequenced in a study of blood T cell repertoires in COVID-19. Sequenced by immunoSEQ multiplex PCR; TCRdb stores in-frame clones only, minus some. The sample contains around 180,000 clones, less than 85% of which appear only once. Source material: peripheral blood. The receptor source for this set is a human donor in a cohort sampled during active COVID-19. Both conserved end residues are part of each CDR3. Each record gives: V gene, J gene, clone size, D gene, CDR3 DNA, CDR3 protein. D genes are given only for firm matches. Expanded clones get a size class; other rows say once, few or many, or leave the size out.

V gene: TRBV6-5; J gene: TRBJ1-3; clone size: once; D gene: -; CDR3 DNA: TGTGCCAGCGGCTTGTTTGGGAGCACTGGGAACACCATATATTTT; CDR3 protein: CASGLFGSTGNTIYF
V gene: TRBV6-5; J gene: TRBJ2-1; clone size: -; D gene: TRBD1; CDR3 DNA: TGTGCCAGTGTAACAGGGGTGGATGAGCAGTTCTTC; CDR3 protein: CASVTGVDEQFF
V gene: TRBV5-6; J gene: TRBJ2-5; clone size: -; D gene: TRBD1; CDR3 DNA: TGTGCCAGCAGCCCTAACTACTGGGGCGGACAGGACCAAGAGACCCAGTACTTC; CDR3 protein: CASSPNYWGGQDQETQYF
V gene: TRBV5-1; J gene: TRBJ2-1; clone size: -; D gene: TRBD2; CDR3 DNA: TGCGCCATCCCGACTAGCGGGGGGCCCTGGGATGAGCAGTTCTTC; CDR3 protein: CAIPTSGGPWDEQFF
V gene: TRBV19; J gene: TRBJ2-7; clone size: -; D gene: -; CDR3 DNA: TGTGCCAGCAATGCGGGGCAGGGGGTGAACGAGCAGTACTTC; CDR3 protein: CASNAGQGVNEQYF
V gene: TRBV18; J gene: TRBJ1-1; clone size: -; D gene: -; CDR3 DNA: TGTGCCAGCTCACCAGTCTCGGGTGCGATGAACACTGAAGCTTTCTTT; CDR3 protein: CASSPVSGAMNTEAFF
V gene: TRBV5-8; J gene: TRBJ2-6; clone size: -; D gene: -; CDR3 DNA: TGTGCCAGCAGCTTGGACCGCTACTCTGGGGCCAACGTCCTGACTTTC; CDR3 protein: CASSLDRYSGANVLTF
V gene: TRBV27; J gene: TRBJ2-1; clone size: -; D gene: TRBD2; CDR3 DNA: TGTGCCAGCAGTTTAACGGGGGGCTCCTACAATGAGCAGTTCTTC; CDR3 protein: CASSLTGGSYNEQFF
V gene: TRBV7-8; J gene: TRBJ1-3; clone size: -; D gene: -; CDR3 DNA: TGTGCCGGATCAGGGACTGGAAACACCATATATTTT; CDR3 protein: CAGSGTGNTIYF
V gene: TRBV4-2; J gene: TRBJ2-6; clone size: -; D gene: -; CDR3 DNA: TGTGCCAGCAGGAGGGAATCTGGGGCCAACGTCCTGACTTTC; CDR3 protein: CASRRESGANVLTF
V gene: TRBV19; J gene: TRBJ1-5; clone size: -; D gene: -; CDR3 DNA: TGTGCCAGTAGTATCGGACAGATTTATCAGCCCCAGCATTTT; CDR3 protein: CASSIGQIYQPQHF
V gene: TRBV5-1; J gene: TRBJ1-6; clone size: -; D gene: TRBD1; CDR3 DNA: TGCGCCAGCAGCCCGGACAGGGGCCATAATTCACCCCTCCACTTT; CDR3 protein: CASSPDRGHNSPLHF
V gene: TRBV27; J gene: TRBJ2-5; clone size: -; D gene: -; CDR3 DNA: TGTGCCAGCAGTTTACGCTCGGACAGACTGTGGACCCAGTACTTC; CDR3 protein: CASSLRSDRLWTQYF
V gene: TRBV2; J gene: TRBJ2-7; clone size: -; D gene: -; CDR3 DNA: TGTGCCACCGGACAAGGATTGGGGGGCGAGCAGTACTTC; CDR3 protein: CATGQGLGGEQYF
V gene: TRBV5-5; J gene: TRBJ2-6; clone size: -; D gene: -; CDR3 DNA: TGTGCCAGCAGCTTGGAACACAGGGCCTCTGGGGCCAACGTCCTGACTTTC; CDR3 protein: CASSLEHRASGANVLTF
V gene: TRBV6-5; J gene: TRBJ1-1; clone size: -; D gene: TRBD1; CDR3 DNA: TGTGCCAGCAGTCGACAGGGGATCACTGAAGCTTTCTTT; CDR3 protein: CASSRQGITEAFF
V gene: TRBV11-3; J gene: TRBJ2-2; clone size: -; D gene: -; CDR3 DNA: TGTGCCAGCAGCACAAGGAGCGGGGAGCTGTTTTTT; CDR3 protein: CASSTRSGELFF
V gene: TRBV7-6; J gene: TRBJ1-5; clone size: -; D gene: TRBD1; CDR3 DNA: TGTGCCAGCAGCTTAGGCCCAGGGACAGGGCAGCCCCAGCATTTT; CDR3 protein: CASSLGPGTGQPQHF
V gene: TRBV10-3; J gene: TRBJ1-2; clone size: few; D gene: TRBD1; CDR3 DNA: TGTGCCATCAGTGAGACAGGGGACGACTATGGCTACACCTTC; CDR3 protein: CAISETGDDYGYTF
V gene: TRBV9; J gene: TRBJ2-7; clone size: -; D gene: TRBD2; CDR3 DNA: TGTGCCAGCAGCGTAGATGCGGGGGCCTACGAGCAGTACTTC; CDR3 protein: CASSVDAGAYEQYF
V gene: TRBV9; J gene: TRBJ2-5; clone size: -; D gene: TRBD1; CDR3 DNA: TGTGCCAGCAGCGTAGCAGGACAGGGGTGGGTAGAGACCCAGTACTTC; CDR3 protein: CASSVAGQGWVETQYF
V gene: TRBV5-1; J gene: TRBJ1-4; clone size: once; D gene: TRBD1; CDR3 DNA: TGCGCCAGCAGCTTGGATACAGGGGGCTATGAAAAACTGTTTTTT; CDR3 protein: CASSLDTGGYEKLFF
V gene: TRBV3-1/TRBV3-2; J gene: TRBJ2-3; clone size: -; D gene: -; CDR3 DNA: TGTGCCAGCAGCCAAGCGGGGGAGGCAGATACGCAGTATTTT; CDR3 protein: CASSQAGEADTQYF
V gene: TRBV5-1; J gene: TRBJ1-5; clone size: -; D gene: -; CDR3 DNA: TGCGCCAGCAGCCCGGACACCGCCAGGCAGCCCCAGCATTTT; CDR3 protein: CASSPDTARQPQHF
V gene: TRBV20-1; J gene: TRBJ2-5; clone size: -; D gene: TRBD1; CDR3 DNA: TGCAGTGCTCGTGCCGGGACAGGGGGAGAGACCCAGTACTTC; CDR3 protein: CSARAGTGGETQYF
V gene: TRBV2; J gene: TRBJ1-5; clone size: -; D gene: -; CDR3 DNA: TGTGCCAGCAGCAAAGGACAGTATAGCAATCAACCCCAGCATTTT; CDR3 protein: CASSKGQYSNQPQHF
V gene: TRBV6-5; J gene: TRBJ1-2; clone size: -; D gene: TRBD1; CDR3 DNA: TGTGCCAGCACCCTACCGGACAGGGAGGATGGCTACACCTTC; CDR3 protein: CASTLPDREDGYTF
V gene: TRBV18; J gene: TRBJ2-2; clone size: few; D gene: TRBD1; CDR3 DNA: TGTGCCAGCTCACCATTGGGACAGGGGAACGGGGAGCTGTTTTTT; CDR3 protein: CASSPLGQGNGELFF
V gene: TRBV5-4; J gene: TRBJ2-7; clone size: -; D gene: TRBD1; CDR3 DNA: TGTGCCAGCAGCCGCCCGGGACAGGGTTACGAGCAGTACTTC; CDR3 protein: CASSRPGQGYEQYF
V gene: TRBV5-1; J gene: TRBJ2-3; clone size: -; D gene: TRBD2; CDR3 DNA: TGCGCCAGCAGCTTCTCCGGGACTAGCGGGGTCACAGATACGCAGTATTTT; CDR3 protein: CASSFSGTSGVTDTQYF
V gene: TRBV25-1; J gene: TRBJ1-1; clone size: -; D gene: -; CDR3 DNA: TGTGCCAGCAGAGCCACAGAGAACACTGAAGCTTTCTTT; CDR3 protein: CASRATENTEAFF
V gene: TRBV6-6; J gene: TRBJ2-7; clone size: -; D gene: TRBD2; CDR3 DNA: TGTGCCAGCAGTGTCCGGGGGGACGTCTACGAGCAGTACTTC; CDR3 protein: CASSVRGDVYEQYF
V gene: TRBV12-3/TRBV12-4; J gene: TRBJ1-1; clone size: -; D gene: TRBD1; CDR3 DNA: TGTGCCAGCAGTCCCGGGACAGGGAATGCTTTCTTT; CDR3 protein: CASSPGTGNAFF
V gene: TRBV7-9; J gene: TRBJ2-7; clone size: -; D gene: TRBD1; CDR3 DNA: TGTGCCAGCAGCTTAGCGACAGGGCTTTCCTACGAGCAGTACTTC; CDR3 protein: CASSLATGLSYEQYF
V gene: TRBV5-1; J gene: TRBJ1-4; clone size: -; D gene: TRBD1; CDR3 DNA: TGCGCCAGCAGCCTGGAGGGACAGGGCGGTGAAAAACTGTTTTTT; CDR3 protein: CASSLEGQGGEKLFF
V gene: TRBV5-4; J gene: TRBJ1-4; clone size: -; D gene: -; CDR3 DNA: TGTGCCAGCAGCCCCAGGGGTGCGGGTGAAAAACTGTTTTTT; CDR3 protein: CASSPRGAGEKLFF